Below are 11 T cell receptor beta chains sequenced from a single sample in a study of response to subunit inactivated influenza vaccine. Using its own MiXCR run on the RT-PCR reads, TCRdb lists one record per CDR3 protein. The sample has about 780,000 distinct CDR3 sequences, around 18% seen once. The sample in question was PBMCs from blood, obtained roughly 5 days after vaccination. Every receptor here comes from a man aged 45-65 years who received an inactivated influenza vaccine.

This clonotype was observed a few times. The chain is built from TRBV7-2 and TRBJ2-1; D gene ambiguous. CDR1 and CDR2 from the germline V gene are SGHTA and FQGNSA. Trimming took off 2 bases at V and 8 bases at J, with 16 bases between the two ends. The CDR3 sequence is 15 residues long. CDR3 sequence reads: CASSLRPNHGYEQFF. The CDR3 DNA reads TGTGCCAGCAGCTTACGACCCAATCATGGGTATGAGCAGTTCTTC.

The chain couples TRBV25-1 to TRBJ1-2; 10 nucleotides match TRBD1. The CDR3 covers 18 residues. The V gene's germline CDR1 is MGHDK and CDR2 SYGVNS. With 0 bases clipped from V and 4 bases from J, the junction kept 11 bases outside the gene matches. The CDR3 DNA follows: TGTGCCAGCAGTGAATATCTTGGGACAGGGGAGGCTGGCTATGGCTACACCTTC. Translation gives CASSEYLGTGEAGYGYTF.

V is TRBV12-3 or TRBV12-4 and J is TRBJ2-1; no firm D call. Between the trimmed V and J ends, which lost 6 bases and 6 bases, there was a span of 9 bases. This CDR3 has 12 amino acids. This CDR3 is CASSHRGNEQFF. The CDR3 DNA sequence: TGTGCCAGCAGCCACCGCGGCAATGAGCAGTTCTTC.

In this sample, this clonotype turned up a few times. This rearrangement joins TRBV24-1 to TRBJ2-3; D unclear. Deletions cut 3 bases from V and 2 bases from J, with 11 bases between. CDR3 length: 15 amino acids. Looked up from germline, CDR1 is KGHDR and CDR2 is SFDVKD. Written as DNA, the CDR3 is TGTGCCACCAGTGATCCCCTAGGGCCCACAGATACGCAGTATTTT. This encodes CATSDPLGPTDTQYF.

CDR3 sequence (DNA): TGTGCCAGCAGCCAAGATTTAACGGGAGGGACAAACACCTACGAGCAGTACTTC. It specifies CASSQDLTGGTNTYEQYF. The chain recombines TRBV4-2 with TRBJ2-7; 8 nucleotides align to TRBD2. This CDR3 is built from 18 residues. The V gene end was trimmed by 0 bases and the J gene end by 2 bases; junction bases not matched to a gene: 12. Per the germline V gene, CDR1 is LGHNA and CDR2 is YNFKEQ.

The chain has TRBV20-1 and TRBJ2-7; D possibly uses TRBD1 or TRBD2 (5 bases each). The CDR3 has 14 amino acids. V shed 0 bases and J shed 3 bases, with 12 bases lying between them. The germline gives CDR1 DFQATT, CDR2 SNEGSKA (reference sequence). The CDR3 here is CSARENGAGYEQYF. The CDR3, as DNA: TGCAGTGCTAGAGAGAACGGGGCCGGCTACGAGCAGTACTTC.

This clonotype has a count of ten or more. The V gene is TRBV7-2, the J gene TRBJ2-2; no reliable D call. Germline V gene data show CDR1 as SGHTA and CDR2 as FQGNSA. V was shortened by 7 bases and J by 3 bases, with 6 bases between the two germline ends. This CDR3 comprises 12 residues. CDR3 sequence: CASKLYTGELFF. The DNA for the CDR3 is TGTGCCAGCAAGCTTTACACCGGGGAGCTGTTTTTT.

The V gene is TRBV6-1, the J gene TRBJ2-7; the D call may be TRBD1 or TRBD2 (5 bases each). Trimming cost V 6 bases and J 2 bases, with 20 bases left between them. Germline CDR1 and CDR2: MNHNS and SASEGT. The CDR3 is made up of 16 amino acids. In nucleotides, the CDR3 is TGTGCCAGCAGACCTCACCGAGGGGCAGGGACCTACGAGCAGTACTTC. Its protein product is CASRPHRGAGTYEQYF.

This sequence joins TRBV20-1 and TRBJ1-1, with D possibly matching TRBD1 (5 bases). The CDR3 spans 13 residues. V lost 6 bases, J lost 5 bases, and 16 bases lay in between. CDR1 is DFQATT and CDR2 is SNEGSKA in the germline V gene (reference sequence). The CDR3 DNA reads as TGCAGTGCCGGAACGACAGAGAATACTGAAGCTTTCTTT. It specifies CSAGTTENTEAFF.

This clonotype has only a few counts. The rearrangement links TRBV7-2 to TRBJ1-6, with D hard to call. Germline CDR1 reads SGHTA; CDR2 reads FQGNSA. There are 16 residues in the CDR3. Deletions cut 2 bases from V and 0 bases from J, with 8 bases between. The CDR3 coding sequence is TGTGCCAGCAGCTTAATCGGTAGCTCCTATAATTCACCCCTCCACTTT. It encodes CASSLIGSSYNSPLHF. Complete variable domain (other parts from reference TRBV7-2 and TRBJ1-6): GAGVSQSPSNKVTEKGKDVELRCDPISGHTALYWYRQSLGQGLEFLIYFQGNSAPDKSGLPSDRFSAERTGGSVSTLTIQRTQQEDSAVYLCASSLIGSSYNSPLHFGNGTRLTVT.

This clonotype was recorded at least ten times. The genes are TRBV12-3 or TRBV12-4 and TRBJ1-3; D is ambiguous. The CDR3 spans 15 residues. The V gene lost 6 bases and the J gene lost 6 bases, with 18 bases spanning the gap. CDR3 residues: CASSLTWSKLNTIYF. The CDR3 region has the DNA TGTGCCAGCAGCCTTACCTGGTCAAAGTTAAACACCATATATTTT.